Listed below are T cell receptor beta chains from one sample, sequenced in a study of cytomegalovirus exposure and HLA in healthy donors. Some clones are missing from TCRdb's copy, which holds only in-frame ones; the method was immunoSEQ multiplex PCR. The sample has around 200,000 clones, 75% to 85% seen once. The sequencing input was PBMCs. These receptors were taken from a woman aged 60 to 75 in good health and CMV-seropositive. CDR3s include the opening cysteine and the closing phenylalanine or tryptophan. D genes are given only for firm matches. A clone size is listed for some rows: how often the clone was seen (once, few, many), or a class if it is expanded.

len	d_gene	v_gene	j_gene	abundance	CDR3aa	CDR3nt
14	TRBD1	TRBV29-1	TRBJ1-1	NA	CSVLPDRGRTEAFF	TGCAGCGTTCTCCCGGACAGGGGGCGGACTGAAGCTTTCTTT
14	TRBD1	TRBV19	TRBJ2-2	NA	CASRPGQHTGELFF	TGTGCCAGTAGGCCGGGACAGCACACCGGGGAGCTGTTTTTT
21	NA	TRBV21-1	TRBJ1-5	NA	CASSTTPVDRGGGDSNQPQHF	TGTGCCAGCAGCACCACCCCCGTGGACAGGGGGGGCGGAGATAGCAATCAGCCCCAGCATTTT
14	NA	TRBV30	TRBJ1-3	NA	CAWSEGGTGNTIYF	TGTGCCTGGAGTGAAGGGGGAACTGGAAACACCATATATTTT
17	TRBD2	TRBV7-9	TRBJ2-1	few	CASSLDLGLAGYNEQFF	TGTGCCAGCAGCTTAGACTTAGGGCTAGCGGGTTACAATGAGCAGTTCTTC
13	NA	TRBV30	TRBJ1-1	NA	CAWERRSNTEAFF	TGTGCCTGGGAACGGAGGAGCAACACTGAAGCTTTCTTT
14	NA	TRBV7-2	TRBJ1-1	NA	CASSFDTVNTEAFF	TGTGCCAGCAGCTTCGACACAGTGAACACCGAAGCTTTCTTT
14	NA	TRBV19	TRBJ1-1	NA	CASTLGGPGTEAFF	TGTGCCAGTACCCTGGGGGGACCGGGCACTGAAGCTTTCTTT
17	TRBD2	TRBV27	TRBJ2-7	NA	CASSTGTSGRAWDEQYF	TGTGCCAGCAGTACGGGGACTAGCGGGAGGGCCTGGGACGAGCAGTACTTC
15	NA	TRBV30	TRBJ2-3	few	CAWTPLGLSTDTQYF	TGTGCCTGGACCCCGTTGGGACTTAGCACAGATACGCAGTATTTT
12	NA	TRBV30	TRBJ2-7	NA	CAWRQDSGSPSF	TGTGCCTGGAGACAAGATTCCGGGTCCCCGTCCTTC
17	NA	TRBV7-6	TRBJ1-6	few	CASSPGRARGISSPLHF	TGTGCCAGCAGCCCCGGCCGGGCCCGAGGGATTAGTTCACCCCTCCACTTT
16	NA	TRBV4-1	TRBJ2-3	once	CASSQEGQGGTDTQYF	TGCGCCAGCAGCCAAGAAGGGCAGGGTGGCACAGATACGCAGTATTTT
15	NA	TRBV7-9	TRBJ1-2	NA	CASSLVLAENYGYTF	TGTGCCAGCAGCTTAGTTTTAGCAGAAAACTATGGCTACACCTTC
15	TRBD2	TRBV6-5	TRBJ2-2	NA	CATLLAGAPSGELFF	TGTGCCACCCTGCTAGCGGGGGCGCCCAGCGGGGAGCTGTTTTTT
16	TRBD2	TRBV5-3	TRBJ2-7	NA	CARSSGTSGTDYEQYF	TGTGCCAGAAGCTCAGGGACTAGCGGGACGGACTACGAGCAGTACTTC
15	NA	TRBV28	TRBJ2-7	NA	CASIGLANPSYEQYF	TGTGCCAGCATTGGGCTAGCGAATCCTTCCTACGAGCAGTACTTC
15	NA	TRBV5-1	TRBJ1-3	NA	CASSAETGSGNTIYF	TGCGCCAGCAGCGCGGAGACAGGCTCTGGAAACACCATATATTTT
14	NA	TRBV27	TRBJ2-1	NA	CASSLQGHRGEQFF	TGTGCCAGCAGTTTACAGGGTCATAGGGGCGAGCAGTTCTTC
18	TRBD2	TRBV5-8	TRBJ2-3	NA	CASSSARTSGSETDTQYF	TGTGCCAGCAGCTCCGCCCGGACTAGCGGGAGCGAGACAGATACGCAGTATTTT
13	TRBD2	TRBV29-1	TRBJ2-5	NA	CSGRTSGRETQYF	TGCAGCGGGAGGACTAGCGGGAGAGAGACCCAGTACTTC
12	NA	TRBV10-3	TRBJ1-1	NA	CAISGEDTEAFF	TGTGCCATCAGTGGGGAGGATACTGAAGCTTTCTTT
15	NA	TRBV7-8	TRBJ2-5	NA	CASSATGTPQETQYF	TGTGCCAGCAGCGCTACCGGGACACCTCAAGAGACCCAGTACTTC
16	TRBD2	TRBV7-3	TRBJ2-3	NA	CASSLMASGSTDTQYF	TGTGCCAGCAGCTTAATGGCTAGCGGAAGCACAGATACGCAGTATTTT
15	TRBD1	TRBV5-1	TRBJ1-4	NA	CASSLGTGEGVKLFF	TGCGCCAGCAGCTTGGGGACAGGGGAAGGGGTAAAACTGTTTTTT
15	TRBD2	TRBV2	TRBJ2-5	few	CASSVIGGAGETQYF	TGTGCCAGCAGTGTTATCGGGGGGGCGGGGGAGACCCAGTACTTC
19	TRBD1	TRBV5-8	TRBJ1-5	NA	CASSFSIQGRPYSNQPQHF	TGTGCCAGCAGCTTTTCGATACAGGGGAGGCCCTATAGCAATCAGCCCCAGCATTTT
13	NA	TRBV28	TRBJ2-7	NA	CASSFPGSYEQYF	TGTGCCAGCAGTTTCCCAGGTTCCTACGAGCAGTACTTC
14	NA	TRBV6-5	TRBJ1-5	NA	CASRDSYSNQPQHF	TGTGCCAGCAGAGACAGTTATAGCAATCAGCCCCAGCATTTT
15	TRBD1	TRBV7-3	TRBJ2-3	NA	CASSSKTGVTDTQYF	TGTGCCAGCAGCTCGAAGACAGGGGTCACAGATACGCAGTATTTT
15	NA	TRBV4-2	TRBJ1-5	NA	CASSHGGGGDQPQHF	TGTGCCAGCAGCCACGGGGGTGGCGGCGATCAGCCCCAGCATTTT
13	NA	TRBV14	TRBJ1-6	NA	CASSQVHSSPLHF	TGTGCCAGCAGCCAAGTTCATAGTTCACCCCTCCACTTT
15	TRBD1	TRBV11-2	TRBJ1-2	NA	CASSFNTGQGQGYTF	TGTGCCAGCAGCTTCAATACGGGACAGGGCCAAGGCTACACCTTC
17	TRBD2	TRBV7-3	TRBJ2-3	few	CASSPETSGGVADTQYF	TGTGCCAGCAGCCCGGAGACTAGCGGGGGGGTGGCAGATACGCAGTATTTT
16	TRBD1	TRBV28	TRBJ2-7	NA	CASSAIMWGQTYEQYF	TGTGCCAGCAGTGCCATTATGTGGGGACAGACCTACGAGCAGTACTTC
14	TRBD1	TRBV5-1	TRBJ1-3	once	CASSWTGDGNTIYF	TGCGCCAGCAGCTGGACAGGGGATGGAAACACCATATATTTT
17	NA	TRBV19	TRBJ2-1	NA	CASSFPTAGVQLNEQFF	TGTGCCAGTAGCTTCCCGACCGCCGGGGTCCAACTCAATGAGCAGTTCTTC
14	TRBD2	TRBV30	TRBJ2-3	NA	CAWNLAGLTDTQYF	TGTGCCTGGAACCTAGCGGGGCTCACAGATACGCAGTATTTT
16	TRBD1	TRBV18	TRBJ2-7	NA	CASSPRGGQGKYEQYF	TGTGCCAGCTCACCAAGGGGGGGACAGGGGAAGTACGAGCAGTACTTC
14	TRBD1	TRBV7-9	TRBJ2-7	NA	CASSHGQDTYEQYF	TGTGCCAGCAGCCACGGACAGGACACCTACGAGCAGTACTTC
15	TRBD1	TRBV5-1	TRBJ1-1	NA	CASGLVSGGNTEAFF	TGCGCCAGCGGCTTGGTGTCAGGGGGGAACACTGAAGCTTTCTTT
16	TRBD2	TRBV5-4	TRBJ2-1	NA	CASSLPGLASYNEQFF	TGTGCCAGCAGCTTGCCGGGACTAGCGTCCTACAATGAGCAGTTCTTC
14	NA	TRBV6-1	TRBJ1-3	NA	CATQVGRRGNTIYF	TGTGCTACCCAAGTGGGGAGGAGAGGAAACACCATATATTTT
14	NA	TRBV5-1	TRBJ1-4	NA	CATAPSGSNEKLFF	TGCGCCACCGCCCCCTCAGGGTCTAATGAAAAACTGTTTTTT
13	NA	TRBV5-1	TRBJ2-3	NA	CASSSQTTDTQYF	TGCGCCAGCAGCTCGCAGACTACGGATACGCAGTATTTT
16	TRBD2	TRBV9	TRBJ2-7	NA	CASSRTSGGTSYEQYF	TGTGCCAGCAGCCGTACTAGCGGGGGGACCTCCTACGAGCAGTACTTC
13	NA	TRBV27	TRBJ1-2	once	CASRGDPRYGYTF	TGTGCCAGCAGAGGAGACCCAAGGTATGGCTACACCTTC
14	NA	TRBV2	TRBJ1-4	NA	CASSLRGELGKLFF	TGTGCCAGCAGTCTACGGGGTGAGTTGGGAAAACTGTTTTTT
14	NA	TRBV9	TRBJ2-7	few	CASSVKAADYEQYF	TGTGCCAGCAGCGTCAAAGCGGCCGACTACGAGCAGTACTTC